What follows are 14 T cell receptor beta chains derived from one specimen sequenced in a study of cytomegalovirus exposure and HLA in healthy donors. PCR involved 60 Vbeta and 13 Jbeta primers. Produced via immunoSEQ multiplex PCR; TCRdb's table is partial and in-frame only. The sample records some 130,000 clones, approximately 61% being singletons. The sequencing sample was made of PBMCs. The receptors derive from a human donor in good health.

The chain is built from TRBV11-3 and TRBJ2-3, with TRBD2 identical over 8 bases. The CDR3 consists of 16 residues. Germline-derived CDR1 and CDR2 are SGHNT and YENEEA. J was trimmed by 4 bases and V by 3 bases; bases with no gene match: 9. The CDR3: CASSFQLVAGPDTQYF. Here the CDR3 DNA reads TGTGCCAGCAGCTTCCAGCTGGTAGCGGGACCAGATACGCAGTATTTT.

The CDR3 DNA sequence: TGTGCCAGCAGCCCGACTAGGGTGGGTGTGGATGAGCAGTTCTTC. Translation gives CASSPTRVGVDEQFF. The chain couples TRBV9 to TRBJ2-1; possible D gene TRBD2, 6 bases. The V end was cut by 4 bases, the J end by 8 bases, with 19 bases between. Germline-derived CDR1 and CDR2 are SGDLS and YYNGEE. This CDR3 comprises 15 residues.

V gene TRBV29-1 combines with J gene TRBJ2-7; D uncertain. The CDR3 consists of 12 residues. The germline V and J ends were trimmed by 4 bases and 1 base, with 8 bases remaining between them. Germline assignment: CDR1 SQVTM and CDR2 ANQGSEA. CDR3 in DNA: TGCAGCGTTGCTGTCAGTTCCTACGAGCAGTACTTC. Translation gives CSVAVSSYEQYF.

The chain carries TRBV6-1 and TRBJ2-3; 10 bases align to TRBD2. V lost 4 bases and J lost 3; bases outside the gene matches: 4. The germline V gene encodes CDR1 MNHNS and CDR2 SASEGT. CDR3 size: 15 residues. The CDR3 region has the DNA TGTGCCAGCAGTGCATGGACTAGCGGAACAGATACGCAGTATTTT. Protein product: CASSAWTSGTDTQYF.

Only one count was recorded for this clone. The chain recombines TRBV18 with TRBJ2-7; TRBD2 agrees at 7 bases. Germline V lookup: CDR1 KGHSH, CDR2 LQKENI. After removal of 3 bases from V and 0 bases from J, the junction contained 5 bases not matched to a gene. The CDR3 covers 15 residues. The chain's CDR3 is CASSPAAGDSYEQYF. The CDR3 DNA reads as TGTGCCAGCTCACCGGCCGCGGGGGACTCCTACGAGCAGTACTTC.

This CDR3 is CASSRDRDGSPLHF. The CDR3 bases are TGTGCCAGCTCCCGGGACAGGGATGGGTCACCCCTCCACTTT. This sequence joins TRBV2 and TRBJ1-6; TRBD1 aligns across 9 bases. Trimming at V came to 8 bases and at J to 10 bases, leaving 9 bases not matched to a gene. The germline CDR1 and CDR2 sequences are SNHLY and FYNNEI. This CDR3 spans 14 amino acids.

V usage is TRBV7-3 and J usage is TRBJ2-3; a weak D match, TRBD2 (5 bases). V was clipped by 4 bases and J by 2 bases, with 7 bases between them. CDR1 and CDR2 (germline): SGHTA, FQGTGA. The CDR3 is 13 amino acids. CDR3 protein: CASSYGLTDTQYF. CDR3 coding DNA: TGTGCCAGCAGCTACGGACTCACAGATACGCAGTATTTT.

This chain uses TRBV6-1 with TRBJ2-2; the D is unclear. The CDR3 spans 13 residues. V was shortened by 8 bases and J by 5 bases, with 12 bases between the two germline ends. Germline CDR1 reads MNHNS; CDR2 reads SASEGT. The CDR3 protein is CASSQLQTGELFF. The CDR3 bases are TGTGCCAGCTCCCAATTACAGACCGGGGAGCTGTTTTTT.

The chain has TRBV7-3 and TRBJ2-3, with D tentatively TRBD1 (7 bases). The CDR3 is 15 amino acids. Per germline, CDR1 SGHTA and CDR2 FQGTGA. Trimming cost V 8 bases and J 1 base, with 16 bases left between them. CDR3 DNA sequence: TGTGCCAGCCAAAGGGGGCGGGATCGCACAGATACGCAGTATTTT. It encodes CASQRGRDRTDTQYF.

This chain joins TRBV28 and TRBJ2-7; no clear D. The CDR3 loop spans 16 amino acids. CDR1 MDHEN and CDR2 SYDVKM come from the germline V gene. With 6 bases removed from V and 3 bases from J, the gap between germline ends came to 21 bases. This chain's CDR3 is CASRPYTETTRYEQYF. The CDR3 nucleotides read TGTGCCAGCAGACCGTACACCGAGACGACTCGCTACGAGCAGTACTTC.

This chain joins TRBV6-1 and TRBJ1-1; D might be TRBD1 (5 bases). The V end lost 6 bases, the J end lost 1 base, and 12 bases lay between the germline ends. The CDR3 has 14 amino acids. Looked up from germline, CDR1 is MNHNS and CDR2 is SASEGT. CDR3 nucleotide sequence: TGTGCCAGCAGAGAACAGGTCGAGAACACTGAAGCTTTCTTT. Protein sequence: CASREQVENTEAFF.

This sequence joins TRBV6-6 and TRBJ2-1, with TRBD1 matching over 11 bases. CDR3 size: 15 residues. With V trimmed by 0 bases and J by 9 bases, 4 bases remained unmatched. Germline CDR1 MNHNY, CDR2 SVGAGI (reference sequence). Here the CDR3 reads CASSYSRTGGREQFF. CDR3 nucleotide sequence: TGTGCCAGCAGTTACTCGAGGACAGGGGGCCGTGAGCAGTTCTTC.

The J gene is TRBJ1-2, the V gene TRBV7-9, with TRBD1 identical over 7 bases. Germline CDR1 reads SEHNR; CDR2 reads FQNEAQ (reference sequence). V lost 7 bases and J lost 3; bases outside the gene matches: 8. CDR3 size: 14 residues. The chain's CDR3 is CASTQTGKDYGYTF. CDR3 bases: TGTGCCAGCACCCAGACAGGGAAGGACTATGGCTACACCTTC.

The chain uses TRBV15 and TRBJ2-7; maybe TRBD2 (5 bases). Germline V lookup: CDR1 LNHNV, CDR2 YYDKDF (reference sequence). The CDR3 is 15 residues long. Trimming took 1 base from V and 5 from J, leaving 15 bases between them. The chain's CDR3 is CATSRVYGNLHEQYF. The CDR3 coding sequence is TGTGCCACCAGCAGAGTCTACGGGAATCTGCACGAGCAGTACTTC.